This T cell receptor beta chain was identified during a study of blood T cell repertoires in COVID-19. On the study more broadly: There were acute and convalescent COVID-19 samples, and they came from the United States, Italy and Spain. PBMCs, B-cell-depleted T cells, or T cells were the source of the cDNA or gDNA that made up the material.

Per the authors' pipeline: How many nucleated cells were present was estimated from reference gene primer amplification. Data came from immunoSEQ multiplex PCR; TCRdb stores just in-frame clones and leaves some out. That table furnishes V, J and clone size, whereas the DNA furnished D and trimming. The sample lists 130,000 or so clones; approximately 88% were seen once. Per germline, CDR1 SGHVS and CDR2 FNYEAQ. The CDR3 sequence is 13 residues long. Trimming took off 4 bases at V and 3 bases at J, with 10 bases between the two ends. Input material: peripheral blood. The chain links TRBV7-6 to TRBJ2-7, with a tentative D call TRBD2 (6 bases). The TCR originated in a man aged 50-60 years with acute or convalescent COVID-19. CDR3 DNA: TGTGCCAGCAGCTCGGGACTCCACTACGAGCAGTACTTC. This codes for CASSSGLHYEQYF.